Below, 28 T cell receptor beta chains from the same sample are listed, as sequenced in a study of T cell repertoires in cytomegalovirus infection. Using its own MiXCR run on the reads, TCRdb lists one record per CDR3 protein. This sample has hundreds of thousands of distinct CDR3 sequences; about a third occur once, and the top ten carry 2.8%. The material sequenced was PBMCs. All receptors come from a human donor in good health (CMV status not recorded). Some clones in this sample may be carry-over from other donors' samples.

The chain combines TRBV5-5 with TRBJ1-1; 12 bases are a match to TRBD1. CDR1 and CDR2 (germline): SGHKS, YYEKEE (reference sequence). After removal of 6 bases from V and 11 bases from J, the junction contained 11 bases not matched to a gene. The CDR3 extends over 14 amino acids. CDR3 in DNA: TGTGCCAGCACCATGCTGGGACAGGGGGCAGCTGCTTTCTTT. This translates into CASTMLGQGAAAFF.

This chain uses TRBV5-1 with TRBJ2-5; 8 bases align to TRBD1. CDR3 size: 16 residues. V shed 3 bases and J 5 bases; nucleotides not matched to a gene: 12. The germline V gene has CDR1 SGHRS and CDR2 YFSETQ. CDR3 sequence: CASSSNGQGLRETQYF. CDR3 bases: TGCGCCAGCAGCTCCAACGGACAGGGATTACGGGAGACCCAGTACTTC.

The V and J genes are TRBV7-4 and TRBJ2-7; TRBD2 aligns across 7 bases. The CDR3 is made up of 15 amino acids. Germline loops: CDR1 SGHVT, CDR2 SQSDAQ. J gave up 3 bases and V 3 bases, and 8 bases lay outside the gene matches. CDR3 protein: CASSFGGGHYYEQYF. As DNA, the CDR3 is TGTGCCAGCAGCTTTGGGGGAGGGCACTACTACGAGCAGTACTTC.

This clonotype was seen a few times. The J gene is TRBJ1-5, the V gene TRBV28, with 7 bases fitting TRBD1. CDR3 length: 14 residues. Germline assignment: CDR1 MDHEN and CDR2 SYDVKM. J was trimmed by 3 bases and V by 9 bases; bases with no gene match: 8. CDR3 bases: TGTGCCAGTTTGCCCGGGACAGTCAATCAGCCCCAGCATTTT. Its protein is CASLPGTVNQPQHF.

This clonotype was seen more than once but under ten times. V is TRBV28 and J is TRBJ1-1, with D possibly being TRBD1 (5 bases). Trimming removed 3 bases from V and 8 bases from J, with 13 bases in between. The CDR3 length is 13 residues. Per germline, CDR1 MDHEN and CDR2 SYDVKM. CDR3 amino acids: CASSLGGDVEAFF. CDR3 nucleotides: TGTGCCAGCAGTTTGGGGGGTGATGTGGAAGCTTTCTTT.

Only a few counts were recorded for this clonotype. CDR3 bases: TGTGCCAGCAGAAACTCAGGAACAGGCGGCTACACCTTC. Amino acids: CASRNSGTGGYTF. The rearrangement joins TRBV7-2 to TRBJ1-2; D is possibly TRBD1 (5 bases). Trimming took off 6 bases at V and 8 bases at J, with 16 bases between the two ends. Germline CDR1 SGHTA, CDR2 FQGNSA. There are 13 residues in the CDR3.

In this sample, this clonotype turned up a few times. The chain combines TRBV11-2 with TRBJ1-1, with 9 bases fitting TRBD1. Unmatched junction bases numbered 8, after V lost 5 bases and J lost 7 bases. Germline V gene lookup returns CDR1 SGHAT and CDR2 FQNNGV. The CDR3 is made up of 14 amino acids. In nucleotides, the CDR3 is TGTGCCAGCAGCCTTAACCCGGGACAGGGTGAAGCTTTCTTT. Translated: CASSLNPGQGEAFF.

This clonotype was picked up a small number of times. The V gene is TRBV29-1, the J gene TRBJ2-7; TRBD1 is a possible D gene (6 bases). Per the germline V gene, CDR1 is SQVTM and CDR2 is ANQGSEA. The ends were cut back, 6 bases at V and 2 bases at J, with 20 bases in the middle. The CDR3 covers 15 residues. The CDR3 nucleotides read TGCAGCGTCGTCTTTCCCTCGACAGGAGCCTACGAGCAGTACTTC. This sequence encodes CSVVFPSTGAYEQYF.

The chain recombines TRBV4-1 with TRBJ2-5; D possibly uses TRBD1 or TRBD2 (5 bases each). Germline V CDR1 and CDR2: MGHRA, YSYEKL. The V and J ends lost 3 bases and 0 bases respectively, with 17 bases between them. This CDR3 region has 17 residues. This CDR3 reads CASSHSQGDPYQETQYF. The CDR3 DNA sequence: TGCGCCAGCAGCCACTCCCAAGGGGACCCGTACCAAGAGACCCAGTACTTC.

This clonotype appeared a few times. The V and J genes are TRBV4-2 and TRBJ2-1, with D maybe TRBD2 (6 bases). The CDR3 loop spans 14 amino acids. CDR1 is LGHNA and CDR2 is YNFKEQ in the germline V gene. V was cut by 4 bases and J by 9 bases, with 16 bases left in between. The CDR3 spells CASSRLLAIGEQFF. For the CDR3, the DNA is TGTGCCAGCAGCCGACTACTAGCTATAGGTGAGCAGTTCTTC.

V and J are TRBV6-7 and TRBJ2-1; 8 nucleotides agree with TRBD2. TRBV6-7 is noted as an ORF with a role that remains uncertain. Trimming took 10 bases from V and 16 from J; bases not matched to a gene: 6. The CDR3 totals 9 residues. This CDR3 reads CATGLAFFF. The CDR3 DNA reads as TGTGCCACTGGACTAGCCTTCTTCTTC.

The V gene is TRBV7-8, the J gene TRBJ2-1; TRBD1 is a possible D gene (5 bases). Trimming left V 5 bases short and J 7 bases short, with 33 bases between. The CDR3 covers 20 residues. The germline V gene encodes CDR1 SGHVS and CDR2 FQNEAQ. The CDR3 region has the DNA TGTGCCAGCAGCCCCACATGGCAAGTATCTTACAGGCCTCACACAAATGAGCAGTTCTTC. It encodes CASSPTWQVSYRPHTNEQFF.

In its sample, this clonotype was seen a few times. V is TRBV7-2 and J is TRBJ2-1; D is uncertain. CDR1 and CDR2 (germline): SGHTA, FQGNSA. V dropped 5 bases and J dropped 4 bases, with 9 bases sitting between them. The CDR3 has 13 amino acids. The chain's CDR3 is CASSADRYNEQFF. CDR3 sequence (DNA): TGTGCCAGCAGCGCCGACCGGTACAATGAGCAGTTCTTC.

CDR3 sequence reads: CASRGNPGTAGTTYNSPLHF. The CDR3 nucleotides read TGTGCCAGTAGAGGAAATCCGGGGACAGCCGGAACTACCTATAATTCACCCCTCCACTTT. The V and J genes are TRBV19 and TRBJ1-6; 7 nucleotides line up with TRBD1. This CDR3 comprises 20 residues. With V trimmed by 6 bases and J by 2 bases, 19 bases remained unmatched. Germline CDR1 reads LNHDA; CDR2 reads SQIVND (reference sequence).

The V call is TRBV19, the J call TRBJ2-6; no clear D. V was pared by 2 bases and J by 0 bases, with 2 bases between. In germline, CDR1 is LNHDA, CDR2 SQIVND (reference sequence). CDR3 length: 14 residues. The CDR3 DNA follows: TGTGCCAGTAGTATACTCTCTGGGGCCAACGTCCTGACTTTC. Translated, it gives CASSILSGANVLTF.

The chain recombines TRBV25-1 with TRBJ1-1; D gene uncertain. Germline values: CDR1 MGHDK, CDR2 SYGVNS. The CDR3 has 13 amino acids. The germline V and J ends were trimmed by 6 bases and 5 bases, with 13 bases remaining between them. The CDR3 loop reads CASREISDTEAFF. CDR3 nucleotide sequence: TGTGCCAGCAGGGAGATCTCCGATACTGAAGCTTTCTTT.

The chain links TRBV5-6 to TRBJ1-1, with D unclear. The CDR3 has 15 residues. CDR1 is SGHDT and CDR2 is YYEEEE in the germline V gene. V was trimmed by 2 bases and J by 1 base, leaving 12 bases between them. Here the CDR3 reads CASSLLPRQNTEAFF. Written as DNA, the CDR3 is TGTGCCAGCAGCTTACTACCCAGACAGAACACTGAAGCTTTCTTT.

This clonotype was seen ten or more times. The chain uses TRBV7-2 and TRBJ2-7, with TRBD2 matching 7 bases. Germline assignment: CDR1 SGHTA and CDR2 FQGNSA. The CDR3 sequence is 13 residues long. V shed 5 bases, J shed 6 bases, and the junction held 7 bases outside the gene matches. Written as DNA, the CDR3 is TGTGCCAGCAGCCCAGGACTAGAGGTCGAGCAGTACTTC. This translates into CASSPGLEVEQYF.

Details on this clonotype: This sequence may be a read error, since a much larger clone differs from it by one base. V is TRBV7-6 and J is TRBJ2-3, with a possible D match to TRBD2 (6 bases). CDR3 length: 16 residues. From germline, CDR1 is SGHVS and CDR2 FNYEAQ. V was pared by 5 bases and J by 6 bases, with 21 bases between. The CDR3 protein is CASSRQNSGTGDTQYF. The DNA for the CDR3 is TGTGCCAGCAGCCGCCAGAATAGCGGAACCGGGGATACGCAGTATTTT. Full variable domain (outside the CDR3, taken from reference TRBV7-6 and TRBJ2-3): GAGVSQSPRYKVTKRGQDVALRCDPISGHVSLYWYRQALGQGPEFLTYFNYEAQQDKSGLPNDRFSAERPEGSISTLTIQRTEQRDSAMYRCASSRQNSGTGDTQYFGPGTRLTVL.

This chain links TRBV12-3 or TRBV12-4 with TRBJ2-3, with a weak D call TRBD1 (6 bases). CDR3 length equals 16 residues. Trimming took off 8 bases at V and 2 bases at J, with 20 bases between the two ends. The CDR3, as DNA: TGTGCCAGCGCCCCCATTTCACAGGGTATCACAGATACGCAGTATTTT. Protein: CASAPISQGITDTQYF.

This clonotype was counted at least ten times. The rearrangement links TRBV12-3 or TRBV12-4 to TRBJ2-1; D not certain. Trimming took off 5 bases at V and 5 bases at J, with 10 bases between the two ends. The CDR3 is 13 amino acids. CDR3 region: CASSITPNNEQFF. The CDR3 DNA follows: TGTGCCAGCAGTATCACTCCGAACAATGAGCAGTTCTTC.

This clonotype appeared a few times. The rearrangement joins TRBV12-3 or TRBV12-4 to TRBJ2-7; the match to TRBD2 covers 14 bases. The V segment lost 1 base and the J segment 5 bases; nucleotides outside the gene matches: 4. This CDR3 has 16 residues. This CDR3 reads CASSLGTSGGSHEQYF. CDR3 DNA sequence: TGTGCCAGCAGTTTAGGGACTAGCGGGGGGAGCCACGAGCAGTACTTC.

V gene TRBV7-2 combines with J gene TRBJ2-7; 7 positions agree with TRBD1. Germline V gene lookup returns CDR1 SGHTA and CDR2 FQGNSA. V dropped 2 bases and J dropped 5; count of bases not matched to a gene: 9. The CDR3 has 15 residues. The CDR3 region is CASSLHPTGRNEQYF. The CDR3 region has the DNA TGTGCCAGCAGCTTACACCCGACAGGGAGAAACGAGCAGTACTTC.

This clonotype was seen a single time. This clone may be a read error of a much larger clone one base away. The V gene is TRBV7-2, the J gene TRBJ2-3, with D unresolved. CDR3 size: 13 residues. The V and J ends lost 5 bases and 6 bases respectively, with 12 bases between them. Germline CDR1 reads SGHTA; CDR2 reads FQGNSA. The CDR3 spells CASSRPRGDTQYF. The CDR3 DNA reads TGTGCCAGCAGCCGCCCCAGAGGCGATACGCAGTATTTT.

This chain joins TRBV7-2 and TRBJ2-1; D possibly corresponds to TRBD1 (5 bases). V was pared by 1 base and J by 9 bases, with 13 bases between. Germline CDR1 and CDR2: SGHTA and FQGNSA. The CDR3 is 14 amino acids. The CDR3: CASSLVRQGGEQFF. The CDR3 DNA sequence: TGTGCCAGCAGCTTAGTCAGGCAGGGTGGTGAGCAGTTCTTC.

The J gene is TRBJ1-6, the V gene TRBV28; 9 positions match TRBD1. V dropped 8 bases and J dropped 13; count of bases not matched to a gene: 6. The CDR3 spans 12 residues. Germline loops: CDR1 MDHEN, CDR2 SYDVKM. The CDR3 spells CASAGQGSPLHF. As DNA, the CDR3 is TGTGCCAGCGCGGGACAGGGTTCGCCCCTCCACTTT.

This rearrangement joins TRBV7-9 to TRBJ2-5; 8 bases are a match to TRBD1. Germline CDR1 reads SEHNR; CDR2 reads FQNEAQ (reference sequence). This CDR3 comprises 16 residues. V lost 5 bases, J lost 6 bases, and 14 bases stayed unmatched. This CDR3 reads CASSHPLQGGGQTQYF. CDR3 in DNA: TGTGCCAGCAGCCATCCTTTACAGGGGGGCGGACAGACCCAGTACTTC.

This rearrangement joins TRBV27 to TRBJ1-2; D is undetermined. CDR1 is MNHEY, CDR2 SMNVEV, per germline (reference sequence). Trimming cost V 5 bases and J 2 bases, with 15 bases left between them. The CDR3 consists of 15 residues. In nucleotides, the CDR3 is TGTGCCAGCAGTCCCCAAAGGATGACCAACTATGGCTACACCTTC. Protein product: CASSPQRMTNYGYTF.